Below, 5 T cell receptor beta chains from the same sample are listed, as sequenced in a study of long-term antiretroviral therapy in people with HIV. The immunoSEQ assay was v3.0, run at survey level. Data came from immunoSEQ multiplex PCR; TCRdb stores just in-frame clones and leaves some out. The sample yields 9,500 to 15,000 clones, around 80% seen once. The source material was unsorted PBMCs, sampled around 8 years after starting antiretroviral therapy. These receptors came from a man between 45 and 60 years old with HIV.

This clone was observed once. V gene TRBV6-9 combines with J gene TRBJ1-1, with a tentative D call TRBD1 (6 bases). The CDR3 covers 12 residues. Trimming pared 4 bases from V and 5 bases from J, leaving 8 bases between. Germline lookup yields CDR1 MNHGY and CDR2 SVAAGI. The DNA of the CDR3 is TGTGCCAGCAGTTTTCAGGGGACTGAAGCTTTCTTT. Protein sequence: CASSFQGTEAFF.

This chain links TRBV6-5 with TRBJ1-1, with 8 bases matching TRBD1. The CDR3 extends over 15 amino acids. Losses at the gene ends were 5 bases for V and 4 bases for J; bases not matched to a gene: 9. The V gene's germline CDR1 is MNHEY and CDR2 SVGAGI. The CDR3 loop reads CASSPQGARSTEAFF. CDR3 nucleotide sequence: TGTGCCAGCAGTCCCCAGGGGGCGCGGAGCACTGAAGCTTTCTTT.

The chain recombines TRBV28 with TRBJ1-5; a weak D match, TRBD1 (5 bases). This CDR3 has 15 residues. V lost 3 bases to trimming and J lost 2 bases, with 11 bases between them. Per germline, CDR1 MDHEN and CDR2 SYDVKM. CDR3 nucleotides: TGTGCCAGCAGTTTTCGGGGGGTCGGCAATCAGCCCCAGCATTTT. Protein sequence: CASSFRGVGNQPQHF.

The chain couples TRBV10-2 to TRBJ2-7; TRBD2 is a possible D gene (5 bases). V lost 8 bases and J 3 bases, leaving 20 bases between the germline ends. The CDR3 spans 15 residues. Germline CDR1 WSHSY, CDR2 SAAADI. CDR3 sequence: CASVGDRGYFYEQYF. As DNA, the CDR3 is TGCGCCAGCGTAGGAGACCGGGGTTACTTCTACGAGCAGTACTTC.

The chain employs TRBV10-3 and TRBJ1-2, with unresolved D. CDR3 size: 12 residues. Trimming took off 10 bases at V and 0 bases at J, with 9 bases between the two ends. Germline V lookup: CDR1 ENHRY, CDR2 SYGVKD. This CDR3 reads CATASSNYGYTF. In nucleotides, the CDR3 is TGTGCCACCGCCAGCTCTAACTATGGCTACACCTTC.